A single sample is the source of the 24 T cell receptor beta chains below, sequenced in a study of shared clonotypes between healthy human individuals. Only in-frame clones appear in the TCRdb table, and some are missing; sequencing was by immunoSEQ multiplex PCR. This sample carries around 600,000 clones, more than 95% of them seen once, and the ten largest clones take roughly 0.05%. Sequenced input: naive CD4+ T cells sorted from blood. Indicated subset: CD45RA+ positively selected. All receptors come from a woman aged 25 to 45 in good health.

The gene calls are TRBV28 and TRBJ2-1; 9 nucleotides match TRBD1. Per germline, CDR1 MDHEN and CDR2 SYDVKM. The length of the CDR3 is 16 residues. V was pared by 6 bases and J by 3 bases, with 9 bases of the junction left unmatched. CDR3 sequence (DNA): TGTGCCAGCAGCCTCTACAGGGGGCAAGACTACAATGAGCAGTTCTTC. Its protein product is CASSLYRGQDYNEQFF.

The rearrangement links TRBV5-1 to TRBJ1-6, with a weak D call TRBD1 (5 bases). Trimming removed 0 bases at V and 8 bases at J, with 15 bases between. This CDR3 is 16 amino acids long. The germline V gene encodes CDR1 SGHRS and CDR2 YFSETQ. CDR3: CASSLEQWRGDSPLHF. Here the CDR3 DNA reads TGCGCCAGCAGCTTGGAACAGTGGAGGGGCGATTCACCCCTCCACTTT.

The chain links TRBV5-4 to TRBJ2-2, with 8 bases fitting TRBD2. The CDR3 length is 15 residues. Trimming took 4 bases from V and 4 from J; bases not matched to a gene: 6. Germline loops: CDR1 SGHNT, CDR2 YYREEE (reference sequence). The CDR3 DNA reads as TGTGCCAGCAGCATCCGGGGGGGAATCACCGGGGAGCTGTTTTTT. Translation: CASSIRGGITGELFF.

The gene calls are TRBV6-1 and TRBJ1-4; D remains ambiguous. V was cut by 3 bases and J by 2 bases, with 10 bases left in between. The CDR3 runs 15 residues. Germline-derived CDR1 and CDR2 are MNHNS and SASEGT. CDR3 residues: CASSEPAGTNEKLFF. In DNA form, the CDR3 reads TGTGCCAGCAGTGAGCCCGCCGGTACTAATGAAAAACTGTTTTTT.

The V and J genes are TRBV15 and TRBJ2-2; either TRBD1 or TRBD2 may supply D (5 bases each). The CDR3 consists of 16 residues. V was trimmed by 1 base and J by 5 bases, leaving 14 bases between them. Germline CDR1 reads LNHNV; CDR2 reads YYDKDF (reference sequence). The DNA for the CDR3 is TGTGCCACCAGCAGAGGGCCTGTGGGGGAAACCGGGGAGCTGTTTTTT. It encodes CATSRGPVGETGELFF.

The chain couples TRBV7-8 to TRBJ2-6, with 9 nucleotides matching TRBD1. This CDR3 comprises 17 residues. V lost 0 bases and J lost 4; bases outside the gene matches: 4. The V gene's germline CDR1 is SGHVS and CDR2 FQNEAQ. CDR3 bases: TGTGCCAGCAGCTTAGCACAGGGGGCTACCGGGGCCAACGTCCTGACTTTC. This sequence encodes CASSLAQGATGANVLTF.

The V and J genes are TRBV7-8 and TRBJ2-2; 11 bases align to TRBD2. Trimming took 2 bases from V and 4 from J; bases not matched to a gene: 3. The germline CDR1 and CDR2 sequences are SGHVS and FQNEAQ. The CDR3 consists of 16 residues. The CDR3 DNA is TGTGCCAGCAGCTTATTAGCGGGAGGGACCACCGGGGAGCTGTTTTTT. Its protein product is CASSLLAGGTTGELFF.

The chain employs TRBV4-1 and TRBJ2-3; TRBD2 aligns across 7 bases. J lost 1 base, V lost 0 bases, and 4 bases had no gene match. CDR1 is MGHRA, CDR2 YSYEKL, per germline. The CDR3 is 16 residues long. The CDR3 DNA reads as TGCGCCAGCAGCCAAGAAGGTCTAGCGGGCACAGATACGCAGTATTTT. Residues: CASSQEGLAGTDTQYF.

The chain employs TRBV19 and TRBJ2-7; 10 nucleotides line up with TRBD2. Trimming took 2 bases from V and 3 from J; bases not matched to a gene: 10. The CDR3 spans 17 residues. The germline V gene has CDR1 LNHDA and CDR2 SQIVND (reference sequence). The CDR3 DNA reads as TGTGCCAGTAGTATACGTCTAGCGGGAGAATTAGGCTACGAGCAGTACTTC. Protein: CASSIRLAGELGYEQYF.

This rearrangement joins TRBV15 to TRBJ2-6, with a tentative D call TRBD1 (7 bases). This CDR3 has 21 amino acids. Germline CDR1 is LNHNV and CDR2 is YYDKDF (reference sequence). V lost 1 base and J lost 1, with 23 bases in between. The CDR3 DNA follows: TGTGCCACCAGCAGAGTGGGGACTTTGGGACAGTATCCTTCTGGGGCCAACGTCCTGACTTTC. It yields the protein CATSRVGTLGQYPSGANVLTF.

The V and J genes are TRBV6-1 and TRBJ1-1, with 7 bases fitting TRBD1. The J segment lost 4 bases and the V segment lost 7 bases, leaving 6 bases of the junction unmatched. CDR1 and CDR2 (germline): MNHNS, SASEGT. This CDR3 has 13 residues. The CDR3 DNA is TGTGCCAGCATCCCACAGGGGATCACTGAAGCTTTCTTT. This encodes CASIPQGITEAFF.

This rearrangement joins TRBV28 to TRBJ2-1; 7 nucleotides match TRBD1. The CDR3 runs to 15 residues. Germline CDR1 is MDHEN and CDR2 is SYDVKM. Germline trimming cut 6 bases from V and 4 bases from J; bases unmatched to any gene: 9. The CDR3 reads CASRETGKGYNEQFF. CDR3 coding DNA: TGTGCCAGCAGAGAGACAGGGAAGGGGTACAATGAGCAGTTCTTC.

This sequence joins TRBV2 and TRBJ2-7, with D possibly TRBD2 on 6 matching bases. The CDR3 sequence is 12 residues long. Germline V lookup: CDR1 SNHLY, CDR2 FYNNEI. The ends were cut back, 6 bases at V and 3 bases at J, with 9 bases in the middle. The CDR3 loop reads CASREGYYEQYF. In DNA, the CDR3 is TGTGCCAGCAGGGAGGGGTACTACGAGCAGTACTTC.

The rearrangement joins TRBV19 to TRBJ2-2; D gene unclear. V lost 5 bases and J lost 6, with 10 bases in between. Germline V CDR1 and CDR2: LNHDA, SQIVND (reference sequence). The CDR3 runs to 13 residues. Written as DNA, the CDR3 is TGTGCCAGTAGTTTGATCCTATCCGGGGAGCTGTTTTTT. Its translation: CASSLILSGELFF.

The chain employs TRBV6-1 and TRBJ1-5; the match to TRBD1 covers 8 bases. The germline V gene has CDR1 MNHNS and CDR2 SASEGT. The CDR3 runs to 16 residues. V lost 2 bases and J lost 8; bases outside the gene matches: 11. CDR3 protein: CASSESGRGLMEPQHF. As DNA, the CDR3 is TGTGCCAGCAGTGAATCGGGCAGGGGGCTTATGGAGCCCCAGCATTTT.

The chain uses TRBV5-1 and TRBJ1-1; 7 bases match TRBD1. CDR1 SGHRS and CDR2 YFSETQ come from the germline V gene. J gave up 4 bases and V 4 bases, and 7 bases lay outside the gene matches. The CDR3 consists of 14 residues. For the CDR3, the DNA is TGCGCCAGCAGCAAGGCAGGGGGTATCACTGAAGCTTTCTTT. Amino acids: CASSKAGGITEAFF.

The DNA for the CDR3 is TGTGCCAGCAGCACCCAACATACCGGGACAGGGCATAGCACAGATACGCAGTATTTT. Protein sequence: CASSTQHTGTGHSTDTQYF. The rearrangement links TRBV21-1 to TRBJ2-3; the table's D call, TRBD1, was not checked against the DNA. TRBV21-1 is designated a pseudogene. This CDR3 region has 19 residues.

The chain carries TRBV7-2 and TRBJ1-4; D is perhaps TRBD1 (5 bases). Germline V gene sequence: CDR1 SGHTA, CDR2 FQGNSA. Between the trimmed V and J ends, which lost 2 bases and 0 bases, there was a span of 7 bases. The CDR3 is 15 residues long. The CDR3 is CASSLSRATNEKLFF. CDR3 DNA sequence: TGTGCCAGCAGCTTATCCAGGGCAACTAATGAAAAACTGTTTTTT.

The count of this clone is one. The chain has TRBV9 and TRBJ1-3; 7 bases match TRBD1. Per the germline V gene, CDR1 is SGDLS and CDR2 is YYNGEE. The ends lost 3 bases at V and 0 bases at J; junction bases unmatched: 6. The CDR3 loop spans 16 amino acids. DNA of the CDR3: TGTGCCAGCAGCGGACTAGGGACAGACTCTGGAAACACCATATATTTT. It specifies CASSGLGTDSGNTIYF.

The chain has TRBV4-1 and TRBJ2-1, with 7 bases that match TRBD2. The CDR3 sequence is 14 residues long. Per germline, CDR1 MGHRA and CDR2 YSYEKL. With V trimmed by 4 bases and J by 10 bases, 10 bases remained unmatched. The CDR3 DNA follows: TGCGCCAGCAGCCGAGACCGGGACTACCTAGAGCAGTTCTTC. As protein: CASSRDRDYLEQFF.

This clone was seen just once. This chain connects TRBV27 to TRBJ1-5; D is unclear. This CDR3 has 15 amino acids. CDR1 and CDR2 (germline): MNHEY, SMNVEV (reference sequence). Trimming pared 0 bases from V and 0 bases from J, leaving 6 bases between. CDR3 DNA sequence: TGTGCCAGCAGTTTATCGGGGTATAGCAATCAGCCCCAGCATTTT. The encoded protein is CASSLSGYSNQPQHF.

Only one count was recorded for this clone. The gene calls are TRBV7-2 and TRBJ2-7, with 7 bases identical to TRBD2. Germline assignment: CDR1 SGHTA and CDR2 FQGNSA. Trimming cost V 3 bases and J 0 bases; bases outside gene matches: 14. CDR3 size: 18 residues. The CDR3 sequence: CASSLALPGGGGSYEQYF. The CDR3 bases are TGTGCCAGCAGCTTGGCGCTTCCGGGAGGAGGAGGCTCCTACGAGCAGTACTTC.

The V gene is TRBV28, the J gene TRBJ2-1; a possible D gene is TRBD2 (6 bases). Trimming pared 6 bases from V and 5 bases from J, leaving 17 bases between. CDR1 is MDHEN, CDR2 SYDVKM, per germline. The CDR3 loop spans 15 amino acids. This CDR3 reads CASRAPGTENNEQFF. The CDR3 DNA reads as TGTGCCAGCAGGGCCCCCGGGACTGAGAACAATGAGCAGTTCTTC.

The J gene is TRBJ1-1, the V gene TRBV19; TRBD1 matches 7 bases. This CDR3 has 12 amino acids. Germline-derived CDR1 and CDR2 are LNHDA and SQIVND (reference sequence). V lost 8 bases, J lost 10 bases, and 10 bases stayed unmatched. Here the CDR3 reads CASGRTGVRAFF. The CDR3 nucleotides read TGTGCCAGTGGACGGACAGGCGTAAGAGCTTTCTTT.